This TCR beta chain was obtained from a study of control samples from healthy donors and cancer patients. The CDR3 has 12 amino acids. V was pared by 10 bases and J by 4 bases, with 12 bases between. From germline, CDR1 is SGHNT and CDR2 YYREEE (reference sequence). Measured with immunoSEQ multiplex PCR; TCRdb has only the in-frame clones, and not every one. This sample yields about 40,000 clones, of which 90% to 95% are seen a single time; roughly 3.5% belongs to the top ten. The clonotype was recovered from a woman aged 50 to 65 in good health. This chain links TRBV5-4 with TRBJ2-1; tentatively, D is TRBD1 (6 bases). The specimen sequenced was blood. The CDR3 DNA reads TGTGCCGTACAGGGAAATTACAATGAGCAGTTCTTC. Encoded protein: CAVQGNYNEQFF.